A selection of T cell receptor beta chains follows, all from one sample in a study of T cell responses to AZD1222 COVID-19 vaccine. This table comes from immunoSEQ multiplex PCR, and its TCRdb copy is limited to in-frame clones, with some not included. Among some 200,000 clones, roughly nine tenths were seen once, and the ten largest hold less than 4%. The input for sequencing was peripheral blood, taken 28 days after the second dose of the MenACWY control vaccine. These receptor sequences come from an adult who received the MenACWY meningococcal vaccine as a control. CDR3s include the opening cysteine and the closing phenylalanine or tryptophan. A D gene is named only where the DNA matches it firmly. Expanded clones get a size class; other rows say once, few or many, or leave the size out.

d_gene	j_gene	abundance	v_gene	CDR3nt	CDR3aa
NA	TRBJ1-5	NA	TRBV19	TGTGCCAGTAGTATAGATGAGGTAGGGCAGCCCCAGCATTTT	CASSIDEVGQPQHF
NA	TRBJ2-2	few	TRBV24-1	TGTGCCACCAGTATTAGGATTGGACAGAGGCCCGGGGAGCTGTTTTTT	CATSIRIGQRPGELFF
NA	TRBJ2-5	NA	TRBV3-1/TRBV3-2	TGTGCCAGCAGCCCGCCCGTACTAGGGGAGACCCAGTACTTC	CASSPPVLGETQYF
NA	TRBJ2-3	NA	TRBV10-3	TGTGCCATCAGTGTGAGCACAGATACGCAGTATTTT	CAISVSTDTQYF
TRBD1	TRBJ2-7	NA	TRBV12-3/TRBV12-4	TGTGCCAGCAGTAACAGGGGATCCTACGAGCAGTACTTC	CASSNRGSYEQYF
TRBD1	TRBJ2-5	NA	TRBV19	TGTGCCAGTAGTAGGACAGGGGGCGCGGAGACCCAGTACTTC	CASSRTGGAETQYF
TRBD2	TRBJ2-2	once	TRBV30	TGTGCCTGGAATGCCCTAGCGGGAGGAGCCGGGGAGCTGTTTTTT	CAWNALAGGAGELFF
NA	TRBJ2-1	once	TRBV13	TGTGCCAGCAGCCCAGTCCCGTACAATGAGCAGTTCTTC	CASSPVPYNEQFF
TRBD2	TRBJ2-3	NA	TRBV19	TGTGCCAGTAGTCTTCGACTAGCGGGGGGCACAGATACGCAGTATTTT	CASSLRLAGGTDTQYF
NA	TRBJ1-4	once	TRBV11-3	TGTGCCAGCAGCTTCCAGGGCACTAATGAAAAACTGTTTTTT	CASSFQGTNEKLFF
NA	TRBJ1-4	NA	TRBV28	TGTGCCAGCACCCAAGCAGGGAGGGGTGAAAAACTGTTTTTT	CASTQAGRGEKLFF
TRBD1	TRBJ1-1	once	TRBV29-1	TGCAGCGTCAAACCGGGACAGGGGATTGAAGCTTTCTTT	CSVKPGQGIEAFF
NA	TRBJ2-2	NA	TRBV7-8	TGTGCCAGCAGCTCACCCGACAGGACCACGAACACCGGGGAGCTGTTTTTT	CASSSPDRTTNTGELFF
TRBD1	TRBJ2-5	NA	TRBV5-1	TGCGCCAGCAGCTTGGGTTCCGGGACAGGGAGGTTTGAGACCCAGTACTTC	CASSLGSGTGRFETQYF
TRBD1	TRBJ2-5	NA	TRBV6-5	TGTGCCAGCAGCGATACAGGGGCGGGAGAGACCCAGTACTTC	CASSDTGAGETQYF
NA	TRBJ2-1	once	TRBV7-8	TGTGCCAGCAGCTTAGCGTTGATCAATGAGCAGTTCTTC	CASSLALINEQFF